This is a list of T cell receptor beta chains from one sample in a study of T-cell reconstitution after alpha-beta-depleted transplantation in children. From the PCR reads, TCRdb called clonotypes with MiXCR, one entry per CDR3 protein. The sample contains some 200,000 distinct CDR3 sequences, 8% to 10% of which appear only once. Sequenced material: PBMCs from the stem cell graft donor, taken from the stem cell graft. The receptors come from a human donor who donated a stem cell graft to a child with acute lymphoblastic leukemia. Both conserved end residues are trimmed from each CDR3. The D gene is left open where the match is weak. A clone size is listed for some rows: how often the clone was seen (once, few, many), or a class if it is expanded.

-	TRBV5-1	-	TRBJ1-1	ASSLTSRDTEAF
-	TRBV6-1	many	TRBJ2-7	ASRERQESYEQY
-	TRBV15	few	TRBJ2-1	ATSGAEGLSYNEQF
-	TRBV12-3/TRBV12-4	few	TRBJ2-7	ASSPVQGGYEQY
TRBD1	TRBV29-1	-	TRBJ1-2	SVELTGVYGYT
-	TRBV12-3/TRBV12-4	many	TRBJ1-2	ASSLRGYGYT
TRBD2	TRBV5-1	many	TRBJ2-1	ASSWAGTRDSGEQF
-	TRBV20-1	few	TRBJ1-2	SAADPGRANYGYT
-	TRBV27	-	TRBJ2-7	ASSQTAGHYEQY
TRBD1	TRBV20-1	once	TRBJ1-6	SARTGGGNSPLH
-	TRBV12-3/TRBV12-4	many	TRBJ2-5	ASSWTTPMETQY
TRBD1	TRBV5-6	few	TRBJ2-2	ASSLLDRPNTGELF
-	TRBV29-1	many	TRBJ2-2	SVEEGTAAGGELF
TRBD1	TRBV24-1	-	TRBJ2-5	ATSDQSGTERYQETQY
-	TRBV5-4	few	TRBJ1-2	ASSRTGTNYGYT
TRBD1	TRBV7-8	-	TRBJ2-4	ASSPRDRGNIQY
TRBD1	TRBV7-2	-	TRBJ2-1	ASSRPGQDEQF
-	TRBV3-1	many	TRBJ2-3	ASSQATDTQY
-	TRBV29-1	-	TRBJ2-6	SAGKGSGANVLT
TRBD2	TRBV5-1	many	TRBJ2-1	ASSSGTTGTSLNEQF
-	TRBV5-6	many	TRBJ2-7	ASSLTVEQY
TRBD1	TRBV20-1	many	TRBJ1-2	SAQTGNGHT
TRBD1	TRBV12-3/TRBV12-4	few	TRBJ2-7	ASRAGTGPYEQY
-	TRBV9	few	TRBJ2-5	ASSPVAGAEETQY
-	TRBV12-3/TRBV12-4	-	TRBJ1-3	ATRQSSGNTIY
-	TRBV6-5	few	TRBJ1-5	ASSYRHSLNQPQH
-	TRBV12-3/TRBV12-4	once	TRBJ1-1	ASSLGVYTEAF
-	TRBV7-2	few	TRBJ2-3	ASSLTVYTQY
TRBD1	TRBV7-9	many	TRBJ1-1	ASSTDRGTEAF
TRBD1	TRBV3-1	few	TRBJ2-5	ASSPRQGMETQY
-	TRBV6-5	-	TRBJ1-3	ASSYSIGDSGNTIY
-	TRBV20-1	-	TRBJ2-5	SADYGETQY
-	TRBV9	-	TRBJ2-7	ASSVGGSSSYEQY
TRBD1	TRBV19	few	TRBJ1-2	ASTVQPGQRFYGYT
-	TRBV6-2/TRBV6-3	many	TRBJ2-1	ASSSGVSNEQF
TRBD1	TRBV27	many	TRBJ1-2	ASSVNRGNYGYT
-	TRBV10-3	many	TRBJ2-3	ATMSPADTQY
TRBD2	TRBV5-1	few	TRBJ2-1	ASSLRSSGGYNEQF
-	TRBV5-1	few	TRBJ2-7	ASSLVVIQGYEQY
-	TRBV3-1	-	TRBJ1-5	ASSQDSFGTGNQPQH
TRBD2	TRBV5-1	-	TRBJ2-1	ASRQVGTSVSYNEQF
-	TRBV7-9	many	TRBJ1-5	ASSLASGGNQPQH
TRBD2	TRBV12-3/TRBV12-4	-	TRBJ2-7	ASSLAGGGGREQY
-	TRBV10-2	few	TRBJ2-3	ASSASPQDTQY
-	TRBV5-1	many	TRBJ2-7	ASSSAGTGYEQY
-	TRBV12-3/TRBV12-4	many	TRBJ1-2	ASSPSSRNYGYT
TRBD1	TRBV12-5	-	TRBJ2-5	ASGSGQGIKTQY
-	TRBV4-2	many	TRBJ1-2	ASSLQRVPEGYT
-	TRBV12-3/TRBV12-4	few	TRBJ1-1	ASSYWQNTEAF
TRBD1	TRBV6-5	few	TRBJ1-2	ASSYSVPGQRNYGYT
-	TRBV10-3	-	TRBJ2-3	AISAAGSFTDTQY
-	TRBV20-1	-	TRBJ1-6	SAPLGRSYNSPLH
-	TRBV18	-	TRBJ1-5	ASSSPSVDQPQH
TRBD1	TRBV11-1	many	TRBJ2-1	ASRSFGQGYNEQF
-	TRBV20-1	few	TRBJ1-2	SAERGVDYGYT
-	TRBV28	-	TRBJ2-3	ASNRSATDTQY